The rows below give T cell receptor beta chains drawn from one sample of a study of a mutant IDH1 vaccine in newly diagnosed glioma. Antigens for these TCRs are unknown. Profiled with immunoSEQ multiplex PCR; TCRdb holds only in-frame clones, not every one. The profile shows roughly 26,000 clones, over 80% of them singletons. This sample comprised PBMCs, obtained from a glioma patient whose treatment included an IDH1 peptide vaccine. The origin of the receptors is a young man with glioma. Each CDR3 is given with its conserved first and last residue. D genes are given only for firm matches. Part of the rows lack a size; the others show once, few, many or a class for expanded clones.

>13|TRBJ2-5|.|TRBV19|.
CASSIQVQETQYF
TGTGCCAGTAGTATCCAGGTCCAAGAGACCCAGTACTTC
>16|TRBJ2-7|TRBD1|TRBV5-1|.
CASSIKQGANSDEQYF
TGCGCCAGCAGCATCAAACAGGGGGCAAATAGCGACGAGCAGTACTTC
>15|TRBJ2-1|TRBD2|TRBV5-1|.
CASSLGTSGSAEQFF
TGCGCCAGCAGCTTGGGGACTAGCGGGAGCGCTGAGCAGTTCTTC
>15|TRBJ2-7|TRBD2|TRBV30|.
CAWSSISGSSYEQYF
TGTGCCTGGAGTTCTATTAGCGGGAGCTCCTACGAGCAGTACTTC
>15|TRBJ2-5|TRBD1|TRBV11-1|.
CASSITIGQGETQYF
TGTGCCAGCAGCATCACGATAGGACAGGGAGAGACCCAGTACTTC
>16|TRBJ2-3|TRBD2|TRBV18|.
CASSLLPGLTADTQYF
TGTGCCAGCTCATTACTCCCGGGACTAACGGCTGATACGCAGTATTTT
>13|TRBJ2-2|.|TRBV18|.
CASSPPNTGELFF
TGTGCCAGCTCCCCCCCGAACACCGGGGAGCTGTTTTTT
>14|TRBJ2-2|.|TRBV2|.
CASSEVGDTGELFF
TGTGCCAGCAGTGAAGTGGGCGACACCGGGGAGCTGTTTTTT
>17|TRBJ1-4|TRBD1|TRBV4-3|.
CASSQDGQGANNEKLFF
TGCGCCAGCAGCCAGGATGGACAGGGGGCTAACAATGAAAAACTGTTTTTT
>13|TRBJ2-7|.|TRBV5-4|.
CASRQDREGEQYF
TGTGCCAGCAGGCAAGACAGGGAGGGCGAGCAGTACTTC
>14|TRBJ1-2|.|TRBV5-1|once
CASSLDQGQGGYTF
TGCGCCAGCAGCTTGGATCAGGGCCAGGGTGGCTACACCTTC
>13|TRBJ2-7|.|TRBV13|once
CASSLDSSYEQYF
TGTGCCAGCAGCCTGGACAGCTCCTACGAGCAGTACTTC
>13|TRBJ1-1|.|TRBV4-3|.
CASSHGLPGEAFF
TGCGCCAGCAGCCACGGACTACCGGGAGAAGCTTTCTTT
>15|TRBJ2-6|.|TRBV9|.
CASSVTGIGANVLTF
TGTGCCAGCAGCGTAACCGGAATTGGGGCCAACGTCCTGACTTTC
>15|TRBJ2-3|.|TRBV11-1|once
CASSLGAGSTDTQYF
TGTGCCAGCAGCTTAGGAGCGGGCAGCACAGATACGCAGTATTTT
>13|TRBJ2-7|.|TRBV2|.
CASSGPSTTEQYF
TGTGCCAGCAGTGGTCCTAGTACTACCGAGCAGTACTTC
>16|TRBJ1-5|TRBD1|TRBV19|.
CASSIGQAYLVQPQHF
TGTGCCAGTAGTATTGGACAGGCCTACTTGGTTCAGCCCCAGCATTTT
>16|TRBJ2-1|TRBD2|TRBV19|few
CASSILAGGVRNEQFF
TGTGCCAGTAGTATCCTAGCGGGAGGAGTACGCAATGAGCAGTTCTTC
>14|TRBJ2-3|TRBD2|TRBV7-9|.
CASNQREATDTQYF
TGTGCCAGCAACCAGCGGGAGGCCACAGATACGCAGTATTTT
>15|TRBJ2-2|.|TRBV5-5|few
CASSLGQTNTGELFF
TGTGCCAGCAGCTTGGGGCAGACGAACACCGGGGAGCTGTTTTTT
>15|TRBJ1-3|.|TRBV4-1|.
CASSQGRDSGNTIYF
TGCGCCAGCAGCCAAGGCAGGGACTCTGGAAACACCATATATTTT
>15|TRBJ2-7|.|TRBV7-2|few
CASSPGAGGVYEQYF
TGTGCCAGCAGCCCGGGAGCAGGGGGAGTCTACGAGCAGTACTTC
>16|TRBJ2-5|.|TRBV7-9|once
CASSLASSRTTETQYF
TGTGCCAGCAGCTTAGCGAGCTCCCGGACAACAGAGACCCAGTACTTC
>18|TRBJ2-3|TRBD2|TRBV4-2|once
CASSQPGLAGEGTDTQYF
TGTGCCAGCAGCCAACCGGGACTAGCGGGAGAGGGAACAGATACGCAGTATTTT
>16|TRBJ2-2|.|TRBV4-1|.
CASSQDTATNTGELFF
TGCGCCAGCAGCCAAGACACAGCTACGAACACCGGGGAGCTGTTTTTT
>11|TRBJ1-1|TRBD1|TRBV29-1|.
CSVMTGLEAFF
TGCAGCGTGATGACAGGGTTGGAAGCTTTCTTT
>14|TRBJ2-7|.|TRBV13|.
CASSFYRSSYEQYF
TGTGCCAGCAGCTTCTACAGGAGCTCCTACGAGCAGTACTTC
>15|TRBJ2-7|TRBD1|TRBV6-5|.
CASSPGQGASYEQYF
TGTGCCAGCAGCCCCGGACAGGGGGCATCCTACGAGCAGTACTTC
>16|TRBJ1-3|.|TRBV4-1|.
CASSQPQRTLGNTIYF
TGCGCCAGCAGCCAGCCTCAAAGGACACTCGGAAACACCATATATTTT
>15|TRBJ2-1|.|TRBV5-1|.
CASSLVQALYNEQFF
TGCGCCAGCAGCTTGGTGCAAGCACTGTACAATGAGCAGTTCTTC
>15|TRBJ1-2|.|TRBV10-3|.
CAISVIQLGSQGYTF
TGTGCCATCAGTGTGATTCAGCTCGGCTCACAGGGCTACACCTTC
>13|TRBJ2-7|.|TRBV18|.
CASSADRIYEQYF
TGTGCCAGCTCTGCCGACAGGATCTACGAGCAGTACTTC
>14|TRBJ1-6|TRBD1|TRBV7-9|.
CASSPRQGNSPLHF
TGTGCCAGCAGCCCTCGACAGGGGAATTCACCCCTCCACTTT
>17|TRBJ2-5|TRBD2|TRBV6-1|.
CASSDTSGRGAMETQYF
TGTGCCAGCAGTGACACTAGCGGGAGAGGGGCCATGGAGACCCAGTACTTC
>12|TRBJ1-2|.|TRBV30|few
CAWSGGERGYTF
TGTGCCTGGAGTGGAGGAGAAAGGGGCTACACCTTC
>17|TRBJ1-1|.|TRBV27|.
CASRKNRWGARDTEAFF
TGTGCCAGCAGAAAAAACCGGTGGGGGGCGCGGGACACTGAAGCTTTCTTT
>16|TRBJ2-1|.|TRBV5-1|.
CASSRELSAEGDEQFF
TGCGCCAGCAGCCGCGAATTGAGCGCGGAGGGAGATGAGCAGTTCTTC
>14|TRBJ1-2|.|TRBV4-1|.
CASSQDMGYYGYTF
TGCGCCAGCAGCCAAGATATGGGATACTATGGCTACACCTTC
>14|TRBJ2-7|.|TRBV28|.
CASRLRELASEQYF
TGTGCCAGCAGACTACGGGAGTTAGCGTCCGAGCAGTACTTC
>15|TRBJ1-3|.|TRBV6-6|few
CASSYSAGGGNTIYF
TGTGCCAGCAGTTACTCAGCGGGGGGCGGAAACACCATATATTTT
>17|TRBJ1-3|.|TRBV11-2|.
CASSLDRSRASGNTIYF
TGTGCCAGCAGCTTAGATCGATCCAGGGCGTCTGGAAACACCATATATTTT
>13|TRBJ1-1|.|TRBV2|.
CASSLSQGTEAFF
TGTGCCAGCAGCCTTTCCCAGGGCACTGAAGCTTTCTTT
>15|TRBJ2-7|.|TRBV2|.
CASSPWGGSSYEQYF
TGTGCCAGCAGCCCATGGGGCGGAAGCTCCTACGAGCAGTACTTC
>16|TRBJ1-5|.|TRBV6-1|.
CASSEGISGAGQPQHF
TGTGCCAGCAGTGAAGGAATATCGGGGGCGGGTCAGCCCCAGCATTTT
>13|TRBJ2-4|.|TRBV5-1|.
CASSLAGPNIQYF
TGCGCCAGCAGCTTGGCCGGTCCGAACATTCAGTACTTC
>16|TRBJ2-6|.|TRBV27|.
CASSVYRFSGANVLTF
TGTGCCAGCAGTGTATACAGGTTCTCTGGGGCCAACGTCCTGACTTTC
>11|TRBJ2-1|.|TRBV6-6|once
CASRKDNEQFF
TGTGCCAGCAGAAAAGATAATGAGCAGTTCTTC